These T cell receptor beta chains were read from a single sample in a study of cytotoxic CD8 clonotypes in ibrutinib-treated CLL. Generated by immunoSEQ multiplex PCR, the TCRdb table keeps only in-frame clones and is missing some. This table holds around 130,000 clones, 80% to 90% found once. The sample was PBMCs, taken after 24 months of ibrutinib treatment. These receptor sequences come from a human donor with chronic lymphocytic leukemia. The CDR3 runs from the conserved cysteine through the conserved F or W.

V: TRBV9; length: 14; J: TRBJ1-1; CDR3: CASSARTGDTEAFF
V: TRBV18; length: 15; J: TRBJ2-7; CDR3: CASSPTAGRPHEQYF
V: TRBV7-9; length: 15; J: TRBJ2-7; CDR3: CASSPYGAGAGEQYF
V: TRBV27; length: 15; J: TRBJ2-2; CDR3: CASSPQGAYTGELFF
V: TRBV4-3; length: 15; J: TRBJ2-7; CDR3: CASSQDSPGPYEQYF
V: TRBV27; length: 18; J: TRBJ1-6; CDR3: CASSFDRAGTVYNSPLHF
V: TRBV6-1; length: 13; J: TRBJ2-5; CDR3: CASSEELGETQYF
V: TRBV30; length: 12; J: TRBJ1-6; CDR3: CAWSANNSPLHF
V: TRBV7-2; length: 15; J: TRBJ2-3; CDR3: CASTLPGGGTDTQYF
V: TRBV19; length: 12; J: TRBJ2-7; CDR3: CASSPTGIEQYF
V: TRBV9; length: 16; J: TRBJ2-3; CDR3: CASSVGVAGNTDTQYF
V: TRBV30; length: 13; J: TRBJ1-1; CDR3: CAWSALTNTEAFF
V: TRBV19; length: 12; J: TRBJ1-1; CDR3: CASRRGNTEAFF
V: TRBV5-1; length: 15; J: TRBJ1-3; CDR3: CASRGQGAGRNTIYF
V: TRBV5-1; length: 14; J: TRBJ2-3; CDR3: CASRTGGFTDTQYF
V: TRBV6-5; length: 12; J: TRBJ1-6; CDR3: CASSNGDSPLHF
V: TRBV5-1; length: 14; J: TRBJ1-2; CDR3: CASSLATGGDGYTF
V: TRBV2; length: 14; J: TRBJ1-5; CDR3: CASSVPGALEPQHF
V: TRBV6-5; length: 15; J: TRBJ2-5; CDR3: CASSYTRRGQETQYF
V: TRBV4-2; length: 17; J: TRBJ1-2; CDR3: CASSQRDRGVFNDGYTF
V: TRBV7-6; length: 21; J: TRBJ1-6; CDR3: CASSFSPTGGRQPSYNSPLHF
V: TRBV20-1; length: 10; J: TRBJ1-4; CDR3: CSASAGQRIF
V: TRBV10-3; length: 17; J: TRBJ2-1; CDR3: CAISGTLGRGGHNEQFF
V: TRBV7-9; length: 18; J: TRBJ2-1; CDR3: CASSLRRDRRGRYNEQFF
V: TRBV30; length: 13; J: TRBJ2-1; CDR3: CAWASGGYNEQFF
V: TRBV5-1; length: 16; J: TRBJ2-7; CDR3: CASSLGAGTGGYEQYF
V: TRBV15; length: 15; J: TRBJ2-3; CDR3: CATTFSGKGSDTQYF
V: TRBV27; length: 15; J: TRBJ2-2; CDR3: CASSLSTLGTGELFF
V: TRBV18; length: 14; J: TRBJ1-1; CDR3: CASSPTGVNTEAFF
V: TRBV2; length: 15; J: TRBJ1-4; CDR3: CASTSQGQANEKLFF
V: TRBV18; length: 18; J: TRBJ2-3; CDR3: CASSPQTAGATSTDTQYF
V: TRBV11-2; length: 14; J: TRBJ1-2; CDR3: CASSSPTLVYGYTF
V: TRBV5-6; length: 13; J: TRBJ1-4; CDR3: CASTPQGDEKLFF
V: TRBV7-6; length: 15; J: TRBJ1-2; CDR3: CASSLVSGGVDGYTF
V: TRBV6-5; length: 16; J: TRBJ1-1; CDR3: CASSYSSGRLGTEAFF
V: TRBV6-6; length: 15; J: TRBJ2-2; CDR3: CASRETGPYGGELFF
V: TRBV7-9; length: 14; J: TRBJ1-4; CDR3: CASSSGQGAKKLFF
V: TRBV5-6; length: 14; J: TRBJ1-4; CDR3: CASSSSGQVKKLFF
V: TRBV2; length: 15; J: TRBJ2-3; CDR3: CASSETGQRTDTQYF
V: TRBV19; length: 15; J: TRBJ1-2; CDR3: CASSILGSEPPGYTF
V: TRBV19; length: 14; J: TRBJ1-2; CDR3: CASSARTGAGGYTF
V: TRBV7-8; length: 14; J: TRBJ2-3; CDR3: CASRSNRGTDTQYF
V: TRBV10-3; length: 13; J: TRBJ1-2; CDR3: CAISDVVRNGYTF
V: TRBV5-1; length: 15; J: TRBJ2-5; CDR3: CASSALTGFQETQYF
V: TRBV7-8; length: 13; J: TRBJ2-5; CDR3: CASGGRHQETQYF
V: TRBV30; length: 14; J: TRBJ1-5; CDR3: CAWRTGGLDQPQHF
V: TRBV6-1; length: 13; J: TRBJ2-5; CDR3: CASSATRWETQYF
V: TRBV27; length: 15; J: TRBJ2-2; CDR3: CASSSGRRETGELFF
V: TRBV2; length: 14; J: TRBJ2-5; CDR3: CASSNRQGPETQYF
V: TRBV4-3; length: 15; J: TRBJ1-3; CDR3: CASSHSGQGGNTIYF
V: TRBV4-2; length: 13; J: TRBJ2-5; CDR3: CASSQGDGETQYF
V: TRBV15; length: 13; J: TRBJ1-1; CDR3: CATSRDVNTEAFF